The rows below give T cell receptor beta chains drawn from one sample of a study of T cells after posttransplantation cyclophosphamide. Sequenced by immunoSEQ multiplex PCR; TCRdb stores in-frame clones only, minus some. The data show 30,000 or so clones, 70% to 90% seen once. The sequenced sample was PBMCs. These receptors all come from a man between 50 and 59 years old. Each CDR3 is given with its conserved first and last residue. A D gene is named only where the DNA matches it firmly. The size field is filled for only some rows; it gives once, few, many or a size class.

V	J	size	D	DNA	CDR3
TRBV19	TRBJ1-2	-	-	TGTGCCAGTACCCAGGGCTTCGGCTACACCTTC	CASTQGFGYTF
TRBV19	TRBJ2-1	medium-sized	TRBD2	TGTGCCAGTACCCTAGGGTGGACTAGCGAGCAGTTCTTC	CASTLGWTSEQFF
TRBV18	TRBJ1-5	-	TRBD1	TGTGCCAGCTCACCTGACAGGGCTGGTGGCAATCAGCCCCAGCATTTT	CASSPDRAGGNQPQHF
TRBV6-5	TRBJ2-1	-	-	TGTGCCAGCAGTTTATGGCCCTCTCAGGCTAATGAGCAGTTCTTC	CASSLWPSQANEQFF
TRBV25-1	TRBJ2-5	-	-	TGTGCCAGCAGTTATCCCGGGGAGAGGCTGACCCAGTACTTC	CASSYPGERLTQYF
TRBV9	TRBJ1-1	-	-	TGTGCCAGCAGCTCGGACAGTTTTGGGTTGGAAGCTTTCTTT	CASSSDSFGLEAFF
TRBV13	TRBJ2-5	-	TRBD2	TGTGCCAGCAGCTGGCTCTCGACGGGAGGCGGGGAGACCCAGTACTTC	CASSWLSTGGGETQYF
TRBV5-4	TRBJ1-1	-	-	TGTGCCAGCAGCGGGTCAGGGATGATGTACACTGAAGCTTTCTTT	CASSGSGMMYTEAFF
TRBV2	TRBJ2-2	once	TRBD2	TGTGCCAGCAGCACGGGACTAGCATCCACCGGGGAGCTGTTTTTT	CASSTGLASTGELFF
TRBV28	TRBJ2-5	-	-	TGTGCCAGCAGACAGACAGGGAGGAAAGAGACCCAGTACTTC	CASRQTGRKETQYF
TRBV4-2	TRBJ2-5	-	-	TGTGCCAGCAGCCCAAACCCGGAACTAGGGACCCAGTACTTC	CASSPNPELGTQYF
TRBV19	TRBJ1-1	-	-	TGTGCCAGTAGTATGGTGAGGGTACTCCGGGGGAACACTGAAGCTTTCTTT	CASSMVRVLRGNTEAFF
TRBV7-3	TRBJ1-3	-	-	TGTGCCAGCAGCTTAACGGGGGGAACTGGAAACACCATATATTTT	CASSLTGGTGNTIYF
TRBV5-1	TRBJ2-1	-	TRBD2	TGCGCCAGCAGCCTTACTAGCGGGAACAATGAGCAGTTCTTC	CASSLTSGNNEQFF
TRBV7-6	TRBJ2-3	-	-	TGTGCCAGCAGCTTAACGGGACAGGGACTAGGGTATACGCAGTATTTT	CASSLTGQGLGYTQYF
TRBV4-2	TRBJ2-3	-	-	TGTGCCAGCAGCCAAGTGTGGAGCAGTTCCACAGATACGCAGTATTTT	CASSQVWSSSTDTQYF
TRBV5-5	TRBJ2-7	-	TRBD2	TGTGCCAGCAGCACCCGTGGGGGGGGGACCTACGAGCAGTACTTC	CASSTRGGGTYEQYF
TRBV10-3	TRBJ2-3	-	-	TGTGCCACCGGAGGAAGGCGGCCTGATACGCAGTATTTT	CATGGRRPDTQYF
TRBV5-1	TRBJ1-2	-	-	TGCGCCAGCAGCTTGGAAGGGGGACCGAGCTACACCTTC	CASSLEGGPSYTF
TRBV14	TRBJ2-5	-	-	TGTGCCAGCAGCCTCATTCTCGGAGAGACCCAGTACTTC	CASSLILGETQYF
TRBV28	TRBJ2-7	-	TRBD1	TGTGCCATCGGGACAGGGGCATACGAGCAGTACTTC	CAIGTGAYEQYF
TRBV30	TRBJ1-6	-	-	TGTGCCGGGGGGGGGCAACTTAATTCACCCCTCCACTTT	CAGGGQLNSPLHF
TRBV2	TRBJ2-3	once	-	TGTGCCAGCAGTGAAGGTGGGAGTCGAGGAGATACGCAGTATTTT	CASSEGGSRGDTQYF
TRBV9	TRBJ2-1	-	-	TGTGCCAGCAGCGTAGTTCCTTCGGGGATCAGGGCGGGACGGTACAATGAGCAGTTCTTC	CASSVVPSGIRAGRYNEQFF
TRBV5-1	TRBJ2-2	-	-	TGCGCCAGCAGCTTGGACGTGGGAGGGGGCACCGGGGAGCTGTTTTTT	CASSLDVGGGTGELFF
TRBV7-9	TRBJ2-3	-	-	TGTGCCAGCAGTTTTCCTGGGGAGACAGATACGCAGTATTTT	CASSFPGETDTQYF
TRBV28	TRBJ1-2	-	-	TGTGCCAGCAGTGCCACCGGGACACACCACTATGGCTACACCTTC	CASSATGTHHYGYTF
TRBV7-8	TRBJ2-3	-	TRBD2	TGTGCCAGCAGTCCAACCATTGTTAGCGGGGTCACAGATACGCAGTATTTT	CASSPTIVSGVTDTQYF
TRBV10-3	TRBJ2-7	medium-sized	TRBD1	TGTGCCATCATGGGCCTGGGGACAGGGGGAAGAGAGCAGTACTTC	CAIMGLGTGGREQYF
TRBV7-9	TRBJ2-3	-	TRBD2	TGTGCCTGCGAGCGGGGGAACACAGATACGCAGTATTTT	CACERGNTDTQYF
TRBV28	TRBJ1-5	few	-	TGTGCCAGCAGTTTAGGAACAGCCAATCAGCCCCAGCATTTT	CASSLGTANQPQHF
TRBV28	TRBJ1-2	-	TRBD1	TGTGCCAGCAGTTTAGCACAGGGGCGTGGCTACACCTTC	CASSLAQGRGYTF
TRBV28	TRBJ2-5	-	-	TGTGCCAGCAGTTTAGTCGCAGGGGAGCGGGAGACCCAGTACTTC	CASSLVAGERETQYF
TRBV6-5	TRBJ2-3	-	TRBD2	TGTGCCAGCAGTCAGCGGGAGGGGATCAGGTATACGCAGTATTTT	CASSQREGIRYTQYF
TRBV6-5	TRBJ2-7	-	-	TGTGCCAGCAGTTACTCGAACTACGGCACCTACGAGCAGTACTTC	CASSYSNYGTYEQYF
TRBV7-7	TRBJ1-1	-	-	TGTGCTAGCACCCCCCGGGAGCTACCTGAAGCTTTCTTT	CASTPRELPEAFF
TRBV29-1	TRBJ2-3	-	-	TGCAGCGTCTTAACCAGGGGGAGTGGGGGGAGCACAGATACGCAGTATTTT	CSVLTRGSGGSTDTQYF
TRBV10-2	TRBJ2-5	-	-	TGCGCCAGCAGTGACTTGCGGGGCCAAGAGACCCAGTACTTC	CASSDLRGQETQYF
TRBV2	TRBJ1-1	few	-	TGTGCCACTAACACGGGAAACACTGAAGCTTTCTTT	CATNTGNTEAFF
TRBV7-9	TRBJ1-3	-	-	TGTGCGTATGACCGGGGTCCTACACTAATCTCTGGAAACACCATATATTTT	CAYDRGPTLISGNTIYF
TRBV19	TRBJ1-5	-	-	TGTGCCAGCAGGGGTAGCAATCAGCCCCAGCATTTT	CASRGSNQPQHF
TRBV2	TRBJ2-1	-	TRBD2	TGTGCCAGCAGGGGGACTAGCGGGAGAATCAATGAGCAGTTCTTC	CASRGTSGRINEQFF
TRBV19	TRBJ1-2	-	-	TGTGCCAGTAGTCTTCGGTCCTATGGCTACACCTTC	CASSLRSYGYTF
TRBV5-5	TRBJ2-5	few	-	TGTGCCAGCAGCTATTACGGAGAGCCCTCAGAGACCCAGTACTTC	CASSYYGEPSETQYF
TRBV5-4	TRBJ1-1	-	-	TGTGCCAGCAGCCTACGGAGGGCGGAATCTATAGGGCTGGTTGAAGCTTTCTTT	CASSLRRAESIGLVEAFF
TRBV30	TRBJ2-3	-	TRBD2	TGTGCCTGGAGTGTATACCGGCTAGCGGGAAAAACAAGGGCCACAGATACGCAGTATTTT	CAWSVYRLAGKTRATDTQYF
TRBV5-1	TRBJ2-1	few	-	TGCGCCAGCAGCTTAATGGGTTACCCCGACAATCAGCAGTTCTTC	CASSLMGYPDNQQFF
TRBV7-2	TRBJ2-1	-	TRBD2	TGTGCCAGCAGCCAACTCGGGCTAGCGGCCAATGAGCAGTTCTTC	CASSQLGLAANEQFF